The TCR beta chain under discussion was sequenced for a study of blood T cell repertoires in COVID-19. Study information: T cells, B-cell-depleted T cells, or PBMCs supplied cDNA or gDNA.

The CDR3 contains 17 residues. Using immunoSEQ multiplex PCR, the repertoire was profiled, and TCRdb retains in-frame clones only, with some absent. The sample consists of over 200,000 clones, approximately 85% of them appearing once. The clonotype was recovered from a human donor in a cohort sampled during active COVID-19. The chain joins TRBV21-1 to TRBJ2-7; the listed D gene, TRBD2, was not tested against the DNA. TRBV21-1 is reported as a pseudogene. Sequenced material: peripheral blood. The CDR3 DNA follows: TGTGCCAGCAGCAAAAGACGCCGGGGACTGTTCCCTAGCGAGCAGTACTTC. Protein sequence: CASSKRRRGLFPSEQYF.